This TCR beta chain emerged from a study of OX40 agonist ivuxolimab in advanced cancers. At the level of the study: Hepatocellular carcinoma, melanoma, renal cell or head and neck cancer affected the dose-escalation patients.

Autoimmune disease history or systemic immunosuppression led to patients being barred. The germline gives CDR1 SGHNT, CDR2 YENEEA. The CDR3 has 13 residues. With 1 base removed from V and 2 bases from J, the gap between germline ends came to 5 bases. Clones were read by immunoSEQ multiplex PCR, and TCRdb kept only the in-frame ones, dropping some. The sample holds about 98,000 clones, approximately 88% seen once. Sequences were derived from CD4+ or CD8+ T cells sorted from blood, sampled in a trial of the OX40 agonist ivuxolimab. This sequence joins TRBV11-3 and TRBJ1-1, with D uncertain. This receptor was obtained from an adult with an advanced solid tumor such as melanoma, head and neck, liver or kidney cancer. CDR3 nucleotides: TGTGCCAGCAGCTTAGCCCGCAACACTGAAGCTTTCTTT. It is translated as CASSLARNTEAFF.